A selection of T cell receptor beta chains follows, all from one sample in a study of identical twins. TCRdb used MiXCR to reprocess the 5' RACE reads, holding one entry per CDR3 protein. Of 550,000 to 700,000 distinct CDR3 sequences listed, nearly 10% are singletons. The sample also formed part of further work on yellow fever vaccine responses in identical twins.

Sample: PBMCs. The receptors come from a woman aged 18-29 years in good health. Both conserved end residues are part of each CDR3. D genes are given only for firm matches. Not all rows give a size; the values are once, few, many and, for expanded clones, a class.

v_gene	j_gene	d_gene	abundance	CDR3nt	CDR3aa
TRBV7-9	TRBJ2-7	TRBD1	NA	TGTGCCAGCAGCGCTCTACAGGGGACAATCGAGCAGTACTTC	CASSALQGTIEQYF
TRBV10-3	TRBJ2-3	NA	many	TGTGCCATCAGTGAGTCAGTAGCGGCTAGCACAGATACGCAGTATTTT	CAISESVAASTDTQYF
TRBV7-2	TRBJ2-1	NA	NA	TGTGCCAGCAGCCTGTACCGGGACCAGTTCTTC	CASSLYRDQFF
TRBV3-1	TRBJ1-2	NA	many	TGTGCCAGCAGCCCCCGGACAACCGGGGACTATGGCTACACCTTC	CASSPRTTGDYGYTF
TRBV4-3	TRBJ2-7	NA	many	TGCGCCAGCAGCCAAGGAATGGCAGGGTCATACGAACAGTACTTC	CASSQGMAGSYEQYF
TRBV7-8	TRBJ2-2	TRBD2	few	TGTGCCAGCAGCCCCGGGCGGGAGCCCGTCGGGGAGCTGTTTTTT	CASSPGREPVGELFF
TRBV7-9	TRBJ2-3	TRBD2	NA	TGTGCCAGCAGCCCCGGACTAGCGGGGGTTTATACGCAGTATTTT	CASSPGLAGVYTQYF
TRBV6-5	TRBJ2-3	NA	many	TGTGCCAGCAGTTACGGTCTCGGCACAGATACGCAGTATTTT	CASSYGLGTDTQYF
TRBV6-1	TRBJ2-1	NA	NA	TGTGCCAGCTGTCCGGCGGGACTCTCGAATGAGCAGTTCTTC	CASCPAGLSNEQFF
TRBV2	TRBJ2-5	TRBD1	NA	TGTGCCAGCAGTTTAGACAGGGGGCAAGGCGAGACCCAGTACTTC	CASSLDRGQGETQYF
TRBV7-2	TRBJ2-1	TRBD2	many	TGTGCCAGCAGCTTAGTTGGGGTAGCGGGCAATGAGCAGTTCTTC	CASSLVGVAGNEQFF
TRBV28	TRBJ2-5	TRBD2	many	TGTGCCAGCAGTTTAGGGGGACTAGCAGAGACCCAGTACTTC	CASSLGGLAETQYF
TRBV29-1	TRBJ2-2	TRBD1	NA	TGCAGCGTTGGCGGAACGGACAGGGGGAACACCGGGGAGCTGTTTTTT	CSVGGTDRGNTGELFF
TRBV6-5	TRBJ2-3	TRBD1	NA	TGTGCCAGCAGTTACTCCACAGGGGGCTTGGATACGCAGTATTTT	CASSYSTGGLDTQYF
TRBV14	TRBJ1-5	TRBD1	NA	TGTGCCAGCAGCCAGACAGGGGAGGGGAGTCAGCCCCAGCATTTT	CASSQTGEGSQPQHF
TRBV2	TRBJ2-7	NA	NA	TGTGCCAGCAGGACTAACGGACTAAATTTGTACGAGCAGTACTTC	CASRTNGLNLYEQYF
TRBV20-1	TRBJ2-6	NA	few	TGCAGTGCTTTTCAGACATTTTCACTGTCTGGGGCCAACGTCCTGACTTTC	CSAFQTFSLSGANVLTF
TRBV4-1	TRBJ2-5	NA	few	TGCGCCAGCAGCCAAGATCAGGGGCACGAGACCCAGTACTTC	CASSQDQGHETQYF
TRBV7-2	TRBJ2-5	TRBD2	many	TGTGCCAGCAGCTTATGGCGGGAGCGGGAGACCCAGTACTTC	CASSLWRERETQYF
TRBV5-1	TRBJ2-3	TRBD1	NA	TGCGCCAGCAGCTTGGTGAGACAGGGGGCACAAGATACGCAGTATTTT	CASSLVRQGAQDTQYF
TRBV12-3/TRBV12-4	TRBJ1-4	NA	many	TGTGCCAGCAGCCTAACTGGCCCTGGAGAAAAACTGTTTTTT	CASSLTGPGEKLFF
TRBV20-1	TRBJ2-3	NA	many	TGCAGTACATACACAGATACGCAGTATTTT	CSTYTDTQYF
TRBV7-9	TRBJ2-2	TRBD2	few	TGTGCCAGCAGCTTATCGCTAGCGGGAGCGAACACCGGGGAGCTGTTTTTT	CASSLSLAGANTGELFF
TRBV5-1	TRBJ2-1	NA	many	TGCGCCAGCAGCGGGGCAGGGGTCCTTCAGTTCTTC	CASSGAGVLQFF
TRBV9	TRBJ2-7	TRBD2	few	TGTGCCAGCAGCGTAGAAAGCGGGGGGGCACTCGAGCAGTACTTC	CASSVESGGALEQYF
TRBV19	TRBJ2-7	NA	NA	TGTGCCAGTAGTTCAGACAGGTGGAGCTACGAGCAGTACTTC	CASSSDRWSYEQYF
TRBV27	TRBJ1-2	NA	NA	TGTGCCAGCAGAGAGAGAACAGGGTCTTACTATGGCTACACCTTC	CASRERTGSYYGYTF
TRBV24-1	TRBJ1-2	NA	few	TGTGCCACCAGTGACGGGGGAAATAACTATGGCTACACCTTC	CATSDGGNNYGYTF
TRBV20-1	TRBJ1-4	NA	many	TGCAGTGGAAGGGAGGGACACGGCAATTCCGGGGGTGAAAAACTGTTTTTT	CSGREGHGNSGGEKLFF
TRBV15	TRBJ2-7	NA	NA	TGTGCCACCAGCAGAGATCTAACAGAAAAATCCTACGAGCAGTACTTC	CATSRDLTEKSYEQYF
TRBV20-1	TRBJ2-7	NA	many	TGCAGTGCTCCGGAGGTAGGGACCTACGAGCAGTACTTC	CSAPEVGTYEQYF
TRBV7-8	TRBJ2-5	TRBD1	few	TGTGCCAGCAGACCCCCGGGACAGAATCGGGAGACCCAGTACTTC	CASRPPGQNRETQYF
TRBV20-1	TRBJ2-5	NA	NA	TGCAGTGCTAGAGTGTCAACGGAGGGTGCCCAGTACTTC	CSARVSTEGAQYF
TRBV7-2	TRBJ2-3	TRBD2	many	TGTGCCAGCAGCCTCGCAGCGGGGAGCACAGATACGCAGTATTTT	CASSLAAGSTDTQYF
TRBV5-1	TRBJ2-7	TRBD2	few	TGCGCCAGCAGCTTGGTTGTCGGTAGCGGGGGCTTGAGCTCCTACGAGCAGTACTTC	CASSLVVGSGGLSSYEQYF
TRBV4-1	TRBJ1-4	NA	NA	TGCGCCAGCAGCCAGTTCTCGGCAGGAAAACTGTTTTTT	CASSQFSAGKLFF
TRBV12-3/TRBV12-4	TRBJ2-3	NA	few	TGTGCCAGCACAAGATGGACAAGTAGCACAGATACGCAGTATTTT	CASTRWTSSTDTQYF
TRBV5-1	TRBJ2-7	TRBD1	NA	TGCGCCAGCAGCTTGTTGGGACAGGGGTACTCGGAGCAGTACTTC	CASSLLGQGYSEQYF
TRBV11-2	TRBJ2-2	NA	NA	TGTGCCAGCAGCTCCTACAGGGGGGGTCATTCCGGGGAGCTGTTTTTT	CASSSYRGGHSGELFF
TRBV20-1	TRBJ2-7	NA	NA	TGCAGTGCTATCCCCGGCCCTCGACGCGAGCAGTACTTC	CSAIPGPRREQYF
TRBV6-1	TRBJ1-1	NA	few	TGTGCCAGCAGCGACCTGGGGGCGGGTGAAGCTTTCTTT	CASSDLGAGEAFF
TRBV4-3	TRBJ1-3	NA	few	TGCGCCAGCAGCCAAACTTGGTCGGCTGGAAACACCATATATTTT	CASSQTWSAGNTIYF
TRBV5-1	TRBJ2-5	NA	many	TGCGCCAGCAGCTCCGGGAATATACAAGAGACCCAGTACTTC	CASSSGNIQETQYF
TRBV6-5	TRBJ2-3	NA	NA	TGTGCCAGCAGTTACTTCGACTCCAAGGATACGCAGTATTTT	CASSYFDSKDTQYF
TRBV5-6	TRBJ2-7	TRBD2	many	TGTGCCAGCAGCGCCGAGCGGGAGGACTCCTACGAGCAGTACTTC	CASSAEREDSYEQYF
TRBV18	TRBJ1-1	NA	NA	TGTGCCAGCTCACCAGTCCAAGCTATGAACACTGAAGCTTTCTTT	CASSPVQAMNTEAFF
TRBV12-3/TRBV12-4	TRBJ1-4	TRBD1	NA	TGTGCCAGCAGCAACGATGGGACAGCTGAGGAAAAACTGTTTTTT	CASSNDGTAEEKLFF
TRBV6-1	TRBJ2-7	NA	many	TGTGCCAGCAGGCCATACTTACAGGGCTACGAGCAGTACTTC	CASRPYLQGYEQYF
TRBV6-6	TRBJ2-1	NA	many	TGTGCCAGCAGTAACCCACTAGCATGGGAGCAGTTCTTC	CASSNPLAWEQFF